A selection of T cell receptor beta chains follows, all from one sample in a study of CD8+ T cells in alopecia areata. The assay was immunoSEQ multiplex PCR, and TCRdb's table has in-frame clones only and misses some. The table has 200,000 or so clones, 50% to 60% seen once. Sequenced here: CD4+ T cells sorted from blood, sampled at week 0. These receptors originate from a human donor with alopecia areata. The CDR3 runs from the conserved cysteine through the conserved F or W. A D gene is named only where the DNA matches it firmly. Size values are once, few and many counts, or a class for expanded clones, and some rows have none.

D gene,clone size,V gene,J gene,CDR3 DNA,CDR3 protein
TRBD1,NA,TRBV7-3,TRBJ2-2,TGTGCCAGCAGCTCTCCCGGGACAGAGAACACCGGGGAGCTGTTTTTT,CASSSPGTENTGELFF
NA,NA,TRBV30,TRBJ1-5,TGTGCCTGGAGTGAAAGCAGGGGTTCGGGCAATCAGCCCCAGCATTTT,CAWSESRGSGNQPQHF
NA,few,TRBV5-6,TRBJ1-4,TGTGCCAGCAGCTTTTACGGGACGGCCATTGAAAAACTGTTTTTT,CASSFYGTAIEKLFF
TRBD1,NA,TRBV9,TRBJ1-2,TGTGCCAGCAGCCCTTGGACAGGGAACTATGGCTACACCTTC,CASSPWTGNYGYTF
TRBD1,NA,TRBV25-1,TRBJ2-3,TGTGCCAGCAGTAGGACAGGGACAGATACGCAGTATTTT,CASSRTGTDTQYF
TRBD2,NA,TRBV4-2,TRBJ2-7,TGTGCCAGCAGCCAAGCCGCTAGCGGAGCCTACGAGCAGTACTTC,CASSQAASGAYEQYF
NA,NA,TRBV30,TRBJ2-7,TGTGCCTGGAGTACTGGGCTCTCCAGCTACGAGCAGTACTTC,CAWSTGLSSYEQYF
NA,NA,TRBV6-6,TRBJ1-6,TGTGCCAGCAGTTATACGGGACTCGGAACACCCCTCCACTTT,CASSYTGLGTPLHF
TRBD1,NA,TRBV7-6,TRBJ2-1,TGTGCCAGCAGCTCCCCGCTAATGGACAGGGACAATGAGCAGTTCTTC,CASSSPLMDRDNEQFF
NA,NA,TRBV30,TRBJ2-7,TGTGCCTGGAGTTCATCTTACGAGCAGTACTTC,CAWSSSYEQYF
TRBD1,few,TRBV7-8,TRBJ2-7,TGTGCCAGCAGCTTGGGGGACAGGGGCGGACAGTACTTC,CASSLGDRGGQYF